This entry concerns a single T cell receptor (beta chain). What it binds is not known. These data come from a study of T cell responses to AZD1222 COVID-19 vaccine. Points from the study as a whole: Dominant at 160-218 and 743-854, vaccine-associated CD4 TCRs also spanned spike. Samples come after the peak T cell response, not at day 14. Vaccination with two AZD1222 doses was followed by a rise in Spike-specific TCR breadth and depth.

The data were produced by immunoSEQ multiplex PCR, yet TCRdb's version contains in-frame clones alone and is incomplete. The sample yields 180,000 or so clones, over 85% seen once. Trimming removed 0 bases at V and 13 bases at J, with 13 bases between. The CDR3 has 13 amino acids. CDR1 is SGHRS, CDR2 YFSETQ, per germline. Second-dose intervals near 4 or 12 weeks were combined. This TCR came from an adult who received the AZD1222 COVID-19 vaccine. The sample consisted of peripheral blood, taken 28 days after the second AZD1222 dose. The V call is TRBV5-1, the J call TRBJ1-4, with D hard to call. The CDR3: CASSLAGGKILFF. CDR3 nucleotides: TGCGCCAGCAGCTTGGCCGGAGGAAAGATACTGTTTTTT.